Only a few counts were recorded for the clone carrying this TCR beta chain. Amplification of TCR beta CDR3 regions used RNA as the template. The HTBI primer set drove a first-round RT-PCR of the TCR CDR3. TCRdb analysed the multiplex PCR reads with MiXCR anew, one entry per CDR3 protein. This sample has approximately 330,000 distinct CDR3 sequences; around a sixth occur once, and the top ten carry approximately 54%. The entry originates in a study of T cells in Graves' hyperthyroidism and ophthalmopathy. The CDR3 covers 16 residues. Per germline, CDR1 MNHEY and CDR2 SVGEGT. V was trimmed by 2 bases and J by 7 bases, leaving 17 bases between them.

The rearrangement uses TRBV6-2 or TRBV6-3 and TRBJ2-2; D might be TRBD1 or TRBD2, each matching 5 bases. Specimen: blood. The sequence came from a woman in her forties or fifties with Graves' hyperthyroidism. The CDR3 nucleotides read TGTGCCAGCAGTTACGGGGACCCCTCCAGTGGCGGGGAGCTGTTTTTT. Amino acids: CASSYGDPSSGGELFF.